Below, one T cell receptor beta chain is given with its context. The time point here: persistent/refractory GD, antithyroid drugs over 5 years with positive TRAb. From PBMCs, RNA was extracted and then used to make the TCR library. CDR1 is SQVTM and CDR2 is ANQGSEA in the germline V gene. The J segment lost 3 bases and the V segment lost 7 bases, leaving 7 bases of the junction unmatched. The CDR3 is 14 amino acids. Arm-PCR of CDR3 regions and iRepertoire HTBI primers were the basis on which TCR beta libraries were built. From the multiplex PCR reads, TCRdb called clonotypes with MiXCR, one entry per CDR3 protein. Among about 400,000 distinct CDR3 sequences listed, more than 20% were seen once. This record comes from a study of regulatory T cells in long-lasting Graves disease.

The material sequenced was peripheral blood mononuclear cells (PBMCs), taken when the disease was refractory, from a patient treated with antithyroid drugs. This rearrangement joins TRBV29-1 to TRBJ2-1; 9 positions agree with TRBD1. The clonotype originates from a female donor with Graves disease. The CDR3 sequence is CSGGQGSSYNEQFF. CDR3 in DNA: TGCAGCGGAGGACAGGGGAGCAGCTACAATGAGCAGTTCTTC.